The T cell receptor (beta chain) described here comes from a study of T cell responses to AZD1222 COVID-19 vaccine. The CDR3 runs 13 residues. V gave up 3 bases and J gave up 8 bases, with 12 bases separating them. Germline values: CDR1 SGDLS, CDR2 YYNGEE. The protocol was immunoSEQ multiplex PCR, while the TCRdb copy is restricted to in-frame clones and leaves out a portion. The sample includes almost 50,000 clones, 65% to 85% of them seen just once. The sequence derives from an adult in good health. This chain uses TRBV9 with TRBJ2-1; no definite D call. Sequenced here: peripheral blood, sampled on day 0 of MenACWY control vaccination. The CDR3 DNA reads TGTGCCAGCAGCGAGGCCCCATGGGATGAGCAGTTCTTC. Amino acid sequence: CASSEAPWDEQFF.